This T cell receptor beta chain was observed in a study of blood T cell repertoires in COVID-19. The table came from immunoSEQ multiplex PCR; TCRdb's copy has only in-frame clones and leaves some out. The sample shows 150,000 or so clones, 86% of them seen only once. There are 17 residues in the CDR3. Deletions cut 0 bases from V and 9 bases from J, with 18 bases between. Germline V gene lookup returns CDR1 LGHDT and CDR2 YNNKEL (reference sequence). The rearrangement links TRBV3-1 (or the pseudogene TRBV3-2) to TRBJ1-6, with a possible D match to TRBD1 (5 bases). The receptor was derived from a man aged 50-59 years with active or convalescent COVID-19. The sequenced sample consisted of peripheral blood. CDR3 coding DNA: TGTGCCAGCAGCCAAGATTACGGGGGGGGGTTAGGTTCACCCCTCCACTTT. Protein sequence: CASSQDYGGGLGSPLHF.